Listed here are 2 T cell receptor beta chains from one sample, sequenced in a study of technical replicates of blood from several donors. The protocol was immunoSEQ multiplex PCR, while the TCRdb copy is restricted to in-frame clones and leaves out a portion. The table lists fewer than 75,000 clones, roughly 93% of them singletons. The source material was T cells isolated from PBMCs. The receptors stem from a human donor in good health.

This clone was picked up one time. The chain has TRBV25-1 and TRBJ2-7, with 10 bases fitting TRBD2. The ends lost 4 bases at V and 5 bases at J; junction bases unmatched: 8. The CDR3 extends over 15 amino acids. CDR1 is MGHDK and CDR2 is SYGVNS in the germline V gene. The CDR3 DNA sequence: TGTGCCAGCAGTGGCCCGGGACTAGCGCACCACGAGCAGTACTTC. This codes for CASSGPGLAHHEQYF.

J is TRBJ2-2 and V is TRBV30, with D possibly matching TRBD1 (5 bases). The germline CDR1 and CDR2 sequences are GTSNPN and SVGIG (reference sequence). The germline V and J ends were trimmed by 3 bases and 6 bases, with 14 bases remaining between them. The CDR3 runs 14 residues. The CDR3 spells CAWRARQSAGELFF. The CDR3, as DNA: TGTGCCTGGAGGGCCAGACAGAGCGCCGGGGAGCTGTTTTTT.